The present TCR beta chain was sequenced within a study of monozygotic twins with inflammatory bowel disease (dated by TCRdb to about 2019). About the investigation overall: In total, around 30 monozygotic twin pairs made up the full study: 19 Danish pairs, all IBD-discordant, plus nine German pairs, of which four were IBD-concordant and five were IBD-discordant. Within discordant pairs, disease-associated traits were sought mainly by comparing IBD patients with their genetically identical healthy co-twins. Each individual had, on average, about 151 000 unique TCRalpha sequences and 181 000 unique TCRbeta sequences available for analysis. Broader findings and caveats from the paper: The results gave no support for a single strong signal or clonotype linked to IBD. IBD patients had lower TCRbeta repertoire diversity, measured by the inverse Simpson index, than their healthy co-twins. Repertoire similarity did not differ between concordant and discordant twins, possibly due to limited statistical power. The analysis was unable to tell different T cell subtypes apart. Because patients were on differing immunosuppressive treatments, the repertoires may have picked up extra background noise and inter-individual variability. Fewer clonotypes were shared with other individuals by IBD patients than by healthy twins, most markedly in patients showing signs of disease activity.

From its cysteine to its phenylalanine, the CDR3 spans 16 amino acids. The coding DNA is unavailable. Library method: 5' RACE. The input for every TCR library was around 3.5 ug of total RNA. For each sample, cDNA synthesis with SMARTScribe reverse transcriptase was split into eight separate reactions. Unique molecular identifiers containing a 6-nucleotide sample barcode were introduced through template switching during cDNA synthesis. TCRalpha and TCRbeta cDNA was amplified in two nested PCRs of around 15 and 10 cycles, and bead purification was carried out after each PCR. Before amplification, the cDNA was both treated with uracil DNA-glycosylase and purified with the QIAquick PCR purification kit. The second PCR added Illumina TruSeq-compatible adapters along with sample-specific barcodes. TapeStation and Qubit were used to check library quality and concentration, and about 5 ng of each library was pooled. The pooled libraries were sequenced with 2 x 100 bp reads and custom sequencing primers on an Illumina HiSeq2500 single-index Rapid Run. The original pipeline was this. MiGEC version 1.2.6 was used for UMI-based consensus assembly to correct PCR and sequencing errors. MiXCR version 2.1.1 handled V(D)J alignment, clonotype assembly and CDR3 extraction. Normalisation of gene usage, clonotype sharing and MAIT/NKT TCR abundance was achieved by analysing the top 1000, 10 000 and 20 000 clonotypes per sample. After downsampling to 27 000 UMIs, diversity was calculated as the inverse Simpson index using the vegan R package. Paired Mann-Whitney U tests were applied to discordant twin pairs, and Benjamini-Hochberg correction was used for multiple testing. The reads underwent TCRdb reprocessing, giving one record for each CDR3 protein sequence and no DNA. These V and J calls are TCRdb output, not the study's own analysis. For this sample, the table gives about 160,000 distinct CDR3 sequences. 7.4% of the sample lies in the top ten.

As to this clonotype: This clone's antigen is unknown.

From each donor, a roughly 2.5 ml peripheral blood sample was collected into PAXgene tubes and kept at -80 degrees C. Total RNA was isolated from whole blood with the PAXgene blood miRNA kit on an automated QIAcube, without T cell sorting. Peripheral blood from monozygotic twin pairs, either concordant or discordant for inflammatory bowel disease, underwent deep TCRalpha and TCRbeta repertoire profiling that used unique molecular barcoding. Smoking habits were recorded for all twin pairs, and individuals were classified as current, former or never smokers. The sequencing sample was made of blood. Recombination linked TRBV12-3 or TRBV12-4 to TRBJ1-6; there is no DNA to check the TCRdb D call of TRBD1. This TCR was recovered from a human donor with ulcerative colitis or Crohn's disease, or a healthy co-twin of an affected twin (not recorded which). The CDR3: CASSPRTGPSNSPLHF.